Included here is one TCR beta chain sequence, with context. Its specificity is not known. The data were obtained in a study of cytomegalovirus exposure and HLA in healthy donors. Findings and limits, study-wide: A few CMV-associated chains proved CMV antigen-specific in vitro. Altogether, about 160 TCR beta chains were recorded as cytomegalovirus-associated. In the approximately 120 validation repertoires, a later analysis found that first-cohort TCR clusters tended to co-occur. Both high specificity and high sensitivity reportedly marked the classifier's diagnosis of cytomegalovirus status.

TCRdb keeps only in-frame clones here, not all; method: immunoSEQ multiplex PCR. The table has 90,000 to 150,000 clones, approximately 88% seen once; the top ten hold more than 5%. Germline V gene data show CDR1 as SGHRS and CDR2 as YFSETQ. This CDR3 spans 13 amino acids. V was clipped by 3 bases and J by 5 bases, with 12 bases between them. The sequencing sample was made of PBMCs. This clonotype was obtained from a woman aged 18-29 years in good health and CMV-seropositive. V usage is TRBV5-1 and J usage is TRBJ2-7, with D hard to call. CDR3 amino acids: CASSSRRSDEQYF. The CDR3 DNA reads TGCGCCAGCAGCTCCCGCAGGTCGGACGAGCAGTACTTC.